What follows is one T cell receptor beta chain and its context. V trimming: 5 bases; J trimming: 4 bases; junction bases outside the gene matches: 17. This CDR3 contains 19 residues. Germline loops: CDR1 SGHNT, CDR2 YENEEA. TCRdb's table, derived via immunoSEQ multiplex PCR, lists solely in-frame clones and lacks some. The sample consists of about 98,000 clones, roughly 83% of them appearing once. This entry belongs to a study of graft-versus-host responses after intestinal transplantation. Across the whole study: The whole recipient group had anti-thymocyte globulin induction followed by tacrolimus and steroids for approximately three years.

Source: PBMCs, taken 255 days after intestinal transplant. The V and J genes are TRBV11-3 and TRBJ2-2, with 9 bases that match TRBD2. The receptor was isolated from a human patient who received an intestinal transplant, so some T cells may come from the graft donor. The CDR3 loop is CASSPAWGVAGAITGELFF. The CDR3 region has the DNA TGTGCCAGCAGCCCTGCGTGGGGAGTAGCGGGGGCGATCACCGGGGAGCTGTTTTTT.